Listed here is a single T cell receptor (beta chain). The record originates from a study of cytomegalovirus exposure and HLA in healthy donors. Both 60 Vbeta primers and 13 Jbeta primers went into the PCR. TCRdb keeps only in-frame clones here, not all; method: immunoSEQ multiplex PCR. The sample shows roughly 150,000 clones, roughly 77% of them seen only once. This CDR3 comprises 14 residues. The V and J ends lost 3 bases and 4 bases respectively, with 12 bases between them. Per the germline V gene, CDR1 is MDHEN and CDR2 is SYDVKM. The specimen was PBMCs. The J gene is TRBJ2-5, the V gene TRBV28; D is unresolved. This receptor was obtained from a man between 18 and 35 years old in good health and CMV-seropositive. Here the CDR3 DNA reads TGTGCCAGCAGTTTTTCTCCCAGGATAGAGACCCAGTACTTC. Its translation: CASSFSPRIETQYF.